This T cell receptor beta chain was documented in a study of shared clonotypes between healthy human individuals. The table came from immunoSEQ multiplex PCR; TCRdb's copy has only in-frame clones and leaves some out. There are millions of clones in the sample; just over 90% occur only once, and over 0.12% lies in the top ten. Regarding this clone: Other DNA sequences from this sample encode an identical CDR3 as well.

This TCR came from a man between 18 and 29 years old in good health. Specimen: naive CD4+ T cells sorted from blood. Subset defined: CD45RA+ positively selected.

The CDR3 coding sequence is TGTGCCTGGAGTCGTGGGAACACCGGGGAGCTGTTTTTT. This codes for CAWSRGNTGELFF. The chain links TRBV30 to TRBJ2-2; D is ambiguous. Trimming stripped 2 bases from V and 1 base from J, with 5 bases between. The CDR3 totals 13 residues. The germline gives CDR1 GTSNPN, CDR2 SVGIG (reference sequence).